A selection of T cell receptor beta chains follows, all from one sample in a study of T cell clonotyping in hematopoietic cell transplantation. Method: immunoSEQ multiplex PCR; TCRdb's copy keeps in-frame clones and lacks some. Here the sample spans about 45,000 clones, about four fifths being singletons. Sequenced here: peripheral blood mononuclear cells, sampled before stem cell transplant. Receptors originate from a man aged 55 to 70 with myelodysplastic syndrome. Some clones in this sample may be carry-over from other donors' samples. Each CDR3 is given with its conserved first and last residue. The order of the fields is clone size, J gene, CDR3 length, D gene, V gene, CDR3 DNA, CDR3 protein. A D gene is named only where the DNA matches it firmly. Expanded clones get a size class; other rows say once, few or many, or leave the size out.

clone size: few
J gene: TRBJ2-7
CDR3 length: 13
D gene: .
V gene: TRBV29-1
CDR3 DNA: TGCAGCGTCCTAGACAGAGACTCCTACGAGCAGTACTTC
CDR3 protein: CSVLDRDSYEQYF

clone size: .
J gene: TRBJ1-2
CDR3 length: 14
D gene: .
V gene: TRBV7-9
CDR3 DNA: TGTGCCAGCAGCCCAAAGGGGTTCGGCTATGGCTACACCTTC
CDR3 protein: CASSPKGFGYGYTF

clone size: .
J gene: TRBJ2-7
CDR3 length: 14
D gene: TRBD1
V gene: TRBV5-4
CDR3 DNA: TGTGCCAGCAGCCGTGGGACAGGGTCCTACGAGCAGTACTTC
CDR3 protein: CASSRGTGSYEQYF

clone size: .
J gene: TRBJ2-7
CDR3 length: 16
D gene: TRBD1
V gene: TRBV6-5
CDR3 DNA: TGTGCCAGCAGTTACCGCTTAGGGACAGGTGCCTACGAGCAGTACTTC
CDR3 protein: CASSYRLGTGAYEQYF

clone size: few
J gene: TRBJ2-7
CDR3 length: 14
D gene: TRBD1
V gene: TRBV7-9
CDR3 DNA: TGTGCCAGCAGCTTTATACAGGGGGCGTACGAGCAGTACTTC
CDR3 protein: CASSFIQGAYEQYF

clone size: few
J gene: TRBJ1-1
CDR3 length: 17
D gene: TRBD1
V gene: TRBV5-6
CDR3 DNA: TGTGCCAGCAGCAGGACAGGGTGGAGTTCCCTTGGTGGTGAAGCTTTCTTT
CDR3 protein: CASSRTGWSSLGGEAFF

clone size: .
J gene: TRBJ1-5
CDR3 length: 8
D gene: .
V gene: TRBV20-1
CDR3 DNA: TGCAGTGTGGGGCCCCAGCATTTT
CDR3 protein: CSVGPQHF

clone size: .
J gene: TRBJ1-1
CDR3 length: 15
D gene: .
V gene: TRBV6-1
CDR3 DNA: TGTGCCAGCAGTGTTGGTTGGTCCCTGAACACTGAAGCTTTCTTT
CDR3 protein: CASSVGWSLNTEAFF

clone size: .
J gene: TRBJ2-4
CDR3 length: 15
D gene: .
V gene: TRBV6-5
CDR3 DNA: TGTGCCAGCAGTTCGTCCCCGTTTGAGAGGAACATTCAGTACTTC
CDR3 protein: CASSSSPFERNIQYF

clone size: .
J gene: TRBJ1-2
CDR3 length: 14
D gene: .
V gene: TRBV4-2
CDR3 DNA: TGTGCCAGCAGCCAAGTCTCAGCGAACTATGGCTACACCTTC
CDR3 protein: CASSQVSANYGYTF

clone size: .
J gene: TRBJ1-2
CDR3 length: 15
D gene: .
V gene: TRBV4-3
CDR3 DNA: TGCGCCAGCAGCCAAGATCGAACAGGGTTAGTAGGCTACACCTTC
CDR3 protein: CASSQDRTGLVGYTF

clone size: .
J gene: TRBJ2-5
CDR3 length: 15
D gene: TRBD2
V gene: TRBV7-2
CDR3 DNA: TGTGCCAGCAGCTTAAACGGGGGGGATAGAAAGACCCAGTACTTC
CDR3 protein: CASSLNGGDRKTQYF

clone size: .
J gene: TRBJ1-2
CDR3 length: 15
D gene: .
V gene: TRBV5-6
CDR3 DNA: TGTGCCAGCAGCCCGACAGGAGTAGCTAACTATGGCTACACCTTC
CDR3 protein: CASSPTGVANYGYTF

clone size: .
J gene: TRBJ2-1
CDR3 length: 14
D gene: TRBD2
V gene: TRBV6-1
CDR3 DNA: TGTGCCAGCGGAGCGGGGGATACATACAATGAGCAGTTCTTC
CDR3 protein: CASGAGDTYNEQFF

clone size: once
J gene: TRBJ1-2
CDR3 length: 15
D gene: .
V gene: TRBV6-6
CDR3 DNA: TGTGCCAGCAGTTACTCGAGTGGGGAAGCAAGTGGCTACACCTTC
CDR3 protein: CASSYSSGEASGYTF

clone size: .
J gene: TRBJ2-5
CDR3 length: 17
D gene: .
V gene: TRBV5-4
CDR3 DNA: TGTGCCAGCAGCCCAAACCCGGGGGCCGATGATGTGGAGACCCAGTACTTC
CDR3 protein: CASSPNPGADDVETQYF

clone size: few
J gene: TRBJ2-7
CDR3 length: 14
D gene: TRBD2
V gene: TRBV11-2
CDR3 DNA: TGTGCCAGCAGCTTAGGGCGGGGGGGCTACGAGCAGTACTTC
CDR3 protein: CASSLGRGGYEQYF

clone size: .
J gene: TRBJ1-5
CDR3 length: 15
D gene: TRBD1
V gene: TRBV7-2
CDR3 DNA: TGTGCCAGCAGACTAGGGACAGGGGCCAATCAGCCCCAGCATTTT
CDR3 protein: CASRLGTGANQPQHF

clone size: .
J gene: TRBJ1-5
CDR3 length: 14
D gene: .
V gene: TRBV6-5
CDR3 DNA: TGTGCCAGCAACGCCGGGACATCCAATCAGCCCCAGCATTTT
CDR3 protein: CASNAGTSNQPQHF

clone size: .
J gene: TRBJ1-1
CDR3 length: 15
D gene: .
V gene: TRBV4-3
CDR3 DNA: TGCGCCAGCAGCCAAGAACCTGGAATGCCGACTGAAGCTTTCTTT
CDR3 protein: CASSQEPGMPTEAFF

clone size: .
J gene: TRBJ2-7
CDR3 length: 12
D gene: .
V gene: TRBV7-2
CDR3 DNA: TGTGCCAGCAGCTCCCAATGGGGCGAGCAGTACTTC
CDR3 protein: CASSSQWGEQYF

clone size: .
J gene: TRBJ1-4
CDR3 length: 15
D gene: TRBD1
V gene: TRBV28
CDR3 DNA: TGTGCCAGCAGTCCCCCGACAGGGAATAAGGAAAAACTGTTTTTT
CDR3 protein: CASSPPTGNKEKLFF

clone size: .
J gene: TRBJ1-5
CDR3 length: 14
D gene: .
V gene: TRBV19
CDR3 DNA: TGTGCCAGTAGTTTCTTAGGCCGTAATCAGCCCCAGCATTTT
CDR3 protein: CASSFLGRNQPQHF

clone size: few
J gene: TRBJ2-1
CDR3 length: 14
D gene: .
V gene: TRBV7-9
CDR3 DNA: TGTGCCAGCAGTCGTAGGGGGGAATACAATGAGCAGTTCTTC
CDR3 protein: CASSRRGEYNEQFF

clone size: .
J gene: TRBJ1-2
CDR3 length: 19
D gene: TRBD1
V gene: TRBV9
CDR3 DNA: TGTGCCAGCAGCGTGAACTCTAGGGGACAGGGGGCAATAGGCTATGGCTACACCTTC
CDR3 protein: CASSVNSRGQGAIGYGYTF

clone size: .
J gene: TRBJ1-2
CDR3 length: 15
D gene: TRBD1
V gene: TRBV7-2
CDR3 DNA: TGTGCCAGCAGCACTCGGACAGGGTTGCCACAGGGCTACACCTTC
CDR3 protein: CASSTRTGLPQGYTF

clone size: .
J gene: TRBJ2-3
CDR3 length: 11
D gene: .
V gene: TRBV29-1
CDR3 DNA: TGCAGCTTCCGGTCACAAGATACGCAGTATTTT
CDR3 protein: CSFRSQDTQYF

clone size: once
J gene: TRBJ2-4
CDR3 length: 14
D gene: TRBD1
V gene: TRBV15
CDR3 DNA: TGTGCCACCAGCAAAGGACAGGGCCAGGACATTCAGTACTTC
CDR3 protein: CATSKGQGQDIQYF

clone size: .
J gene: TRBJ2-2
CDR3 length: 15
D gene: TRBD1
V gene: TRBV11-2
CDR3 DNA: TGTGCCAGCAGCCCTGACAGGGGGCGTACCGGGGAGCTGTTTTTT
CDR3 protein: CASSPDRGRTGELFF

clone size: .
J gene: TRBJ2-1
CDR3 length: 15
D gene: TRBD2
V gene: TRBV7-2
CDR3 DNA: TGTGCCAGCAGCCCGCGGACTAGCGGGGGGGCCGGGCAGTTCTTC
CDR3 protein: CASSPRTSGGAGQFF

clone size: .
J gene: TRBJ1-3
CDR3 length: 15
D gene: .
V gene: TRBV9
CDR3 DNA: TGTGCCAGCAGCGTAGCTTCAGGGCCTGGAAACACCATATATTTT
CDR3 protein: CASSVASGPGNTIYF

clone size: .
J gene: TRBJ2-7
CDR3 length: 15
D gene: .
V gene: TRBV7-6
CDR3 DNA: TGTGCCAGCAGATTCCGGATCGGGAGCTCCTACGAGCAGTACTTC
CDR3 protein: CASRFRIGSSYEQYF

clone size: .
J gene: TRBJ2-1
CDR3 length: 16
D gene: TRBD1
V gene: TRBV5-4
CDR3 DNA: TGTGCCAGCAAAAAAGGGGGCACGAGCTCCTACAATGAGCAGTTCTTC
CDR3 protein: CASKKGGTSSYNEQFF

clone size: .
J gene: TRBJ2-1
CDR3 length: 14
D gene: .
V gene: TRBV19
CDR3 DNA: TGTGCCAGTAGTACCGGAGAAGTATGGAGTGAGCAGTTCTTC
CDR3 protein: CASSTGEVWSEQFF

clone size: .
J gene: TRBJ2-7
CDR3 length: 14
D gene: TRBD1
V gene: TRBV4-3
CDR3 DNA: TGCGCCAGCAGCTCCCAGGACAGGGTGGACGAGCAGTACTTC
CDR3 protein: CASSSQDRVDEQYF

clone size: .
J gene: TRBJ1-2
CDR3 length: 16
D gene: .
V gene: TRBV9
CDR3 DNA: TGTGCCAGCAGCGTAGGGGGGGCAGCGTCGGACTATGGCTACACCTTC
CDR3 protein: CASSVGGAASDYGYTF

clone size: few
J gene: TRBJ1-5
CDR3 length: 15
D gene: .
V gene: TRBV19
CDR3 DNA: TGTGCCAGTAGTATGATTGGGGGAGGCAATCAGCCCCAGCATTTT
CDR3 protein: CASSMIGGGNQPQHF

clone size: .
J gene: TRBJ2-7
CDR3 length: 17
D gene: .
V gene: TRBV15
CDR3 DNA: TGTGCCACCAGCGCCGAGGCGCTCGGGGCAGGATCCTACGAGCAGTACTTC
CDR3 protein: CATSAEALGAGSYEQYF

clone size: .
J gene: TRBJ1-1
CDR3 length: 16
D gene: .
V gene: TRBV5-6
CDR3 DNA: TGTGCCAGCAGCTCCCGGGGGGGGCGGGTAAGCACTGAAGCTTTCTTT
CDR3 protein: CASSSRGGRVSTEAFF

clone size: .
J gene: TRBJ2-7
CDR3 length: 12
D gene: TRBD1
V gene: TRBV29-1
CDR3 DNA: TGCAGCGGCTTCGGACAGGGCGGCGAGCAGTACTTC
CDR3 protein: CSGFGQGGEQYF

clone size: .
J gene: TRBJ2-3
CDR3 length: 14
D gene: TRBD1
V gene: TRBV5-1
CDR3 DNA: TGCGCCAGCAGTTTACAGGGGGTCACAGATACGCAGTATTTT
CDR3 protein: CASSLQGVTDTQYF

clone size: .
J gene: TRBJ1-4
CDR3 length: 15
D gene: .
V gene: TRBV4-3
CDR3 DNA: TGCGCCAGCAGCCAAGATACGCGGGTAAATGAAAAACTGTTTTTT
CDR3 protein: CASSQDTRVNEKLFF

clone size: .
J gene: TRBJ2-5
CDR3 length: 15
D gene: TRBD2
V gene: TRBV7-6
CDR3 DNA: TGTGCCAGCAGCTGGACTAGCGGGGGGGTGGAGACCCAGTACTTC
CDR3 protein: CASSWTSGGVETQYF

clone size: .
J gene: TRBJ2-7
CDR3 length: 12
D gene: .
V gene: TRBV6-6
CDR3 DNA: TGTGCCAGCCGGCAGGGAACCTACGAGCAGTACTTC
CDR3 protein: CASRQGTYEQYF

clone size: .
J gene: TRBJ1-4
CDR3 length: 16
D gene: .
V gene: TRBV9
CDR3 DNA: TGTGCCAGCAGCGGGTACTCAGGGGAACTAGGGGAAAAACTGTTTTTT
CDR3 protein: CASSGYSGELGEKLFF

clone size: .
J gene: TRBJ1-2
CDR3 length: 16
D gene: .
V gene: TRBV6-8
CDR3 DNA: TGTGCCAGCAGTTACCCGAGACCTGCGGCAGGATGTGGCTACACCTTC
CDR3 protein: CASSYPRPAAGCGYTF

clone size: .
J gene: TRBJ2-1
CDR3 length: 13
D gene: .
V gene: TRBV6-5
CDR3 DNA: TGTGCCAGCAGTCCAGGGACCTACAATGAGCAGTTCTTC
CDR3 protein: CASSPGTYNEQFF

clone size: .
J gene: TRBJ1-1
CDR3 length: 13
D gene: .
V gene: TRBV6-4
CDR3 DNA: TGTGCCAGCAGTACAGAGATGAACACTGAAGCTTTCTTT
CDR3 protein: CASSTEMNTEAFF

clone size: .
J gene: TRBJ2-6
CDR3 length: 17
D gene: TRBD1
V gene: TRBV9
CDR3 DNA: TGTGCCAGCAGCGCGAGGGGACAGTTCTCTGGGGCCAACGTCCTGACTTTC
CDR3 protein: CASSARGQFSGANVLTF

clone size: .
J gene: TRBJ2-7
CDR3 length: 16
D gene: .
V gene: TRBV29-1
CDR3 DNA: TGCAGCGTTCTGACCGGGACGCAGAAGGGGGTCTACGAGCAGTACTTC
CDR3 protein: CSVLTGTQKGVYEQYF

clone size: .
J gene: TRBJ1-1
CDR3 length: 13
D gene: .
V gene: TRBV2
CDR3 DNA: TGTGCCAGCACTAAGGGCGGGAACACTGAAGCTTTCTTT
CDR3 protein: CASTKGGNTEAFF

clone size: .
J gene: TRBJ2-3
CDR3 length: 11
D gene: .
V gene: TRBV28
CDR3 DNA: TGTGCCAGCCGAAAGGCAGATACGCAGTATTTT
CDR3 protein: CASRKADTQYF